Listed below are T cell receptor beta chains from one sample, sequenced in a study of T cell repertoires in cytomegalovirus infection. TCRdb re-analysed the reads in MiXCR, keeping a single row per CDR3 protein. Here the sample spans 200,000 or so distinct CDR3 sequences, around 20% being singletons. The sequencing input was PBMCs. The receptors stem from a human donor in good health (CMV status not recorded). Some clones in this sample may be carry-over from other donors' samples. CDR3s include the opening cysteine and the closing phenylalanine or tryptophan. The D gene is left open where the match is weak. The size field is filled for only some rows; it gives once, few, many or a size class.

V gene	clone size	D gene	CDR3 length	J gene	CDR3 protein	CDR3 DNA
TRBV7-2	many	TRBD2	15	TRBJ2-3	CASSPSGRAWDTQYF	TGTGCCAGCAGCCCAAGCGGGAGGGCCTGGGATACGCAGTATTTT
TRBV5-4	-	-	16	TRBJ2-2	CASSLAVIGSTGELFF	TGTGCCAGCAGCTTGGCCGTCATTGGGTCCACCGGGGAGCTGTTTTTT
TRBV20-1	-	-	16	TRBJ1-2	CSAKGIGGSSNYGYTF	TGCAGTGCCAAGGGGATTGGGGGGTCCTCTAACTATGGCTACACCTTC
TRBV20-1	-	-	12	TRBJ1-1	CSARGQGTEAFF	TGCAGTGCTAGAGGGCAGGGCACTGAAGCTTTCTTT
TRBV7-3	few	-	15	TRBJ1-1	CASSLFPGVNTEAFF	TGTGCCAGCAGCTTATTTCCAGGGGTGAACACTGAAGCTTTCTTT
TRBV6-5	-	TRBD1	14	TRBJ2-7	CASSGGRGPYEQYF	TGTGCCAGCAGTGGGGGCAGGGGGCCCTACGAGCAGTACTTC
TRBV7-9	many	-	13	TRBJ1-1	CASSLMTETEAFF	TGTGCCAGCAGTTTGATGACTGAGACTGAAGCTTTCTTT
TRBV20-1	few	-	15	TRBJ1-3	CSARVGQVSGNTIYF	TGCAGTGCTAGAGTGGGGCAGGTCTCTGGAAACACCATATATTTT
TRBV11-2	many	TRBD2	14	TRBJ2-1	CASRSSGGQNEQFF	TGTGCCAGCCGCTCTAGCGGGGGTCAAAATGAGCAGTTCTTC
TRBV7-2	medium-sized	TRBD1	16	TRBJ2-7	CASSNPRGQSSYEQYF	TGTGCCAGCAGCAACCCTAGGGGACAGAGTAGCTACGAGCAGTACTTC
TRBV5-1	few	-	15	TRBJ2-3	CASSIGTPGRDTQYF	TGCGCCAGCAGTATTGGGACGCCCGGAAGAGATACGCAGTATTTT
TRBV7-2	-	-	14	TRBJ1-5	CASSHRWDNQPQHF	TGTGCCAGCAGCCATAGGTGGGACAATCAGCCCCAGCATTTT
TRBV19	-	TRBD1	12	TRBJ1-5	CASSGQDQPQHF	TGTGCCAGCTCGGGACAGGATCAGCCCCAGCATTTT
TRBV20-1	few	TRBD1	13	TRBJ1-2	CSARKQGAYGYTF	TGCAGTGCTAGAAAGCAGGGGGCGTATGGCTACACCTTC
TRBV6-6	-	-	13	TRBJ2-1	CASSLLSHNEQFF	TGTGCCAGCAGTTTACTTAGCCACAATGAGCAGTTCTTC
TRBV11-2	many	-	14	TRBJ2-2	CASSFLLDTGELFF	TGTGCCAGCAGCTTCTTACTAGACACCGGGGAGCTGTTTTTT
TRBV28	few	-	16	TRBJ1-4	CASSPSGRGFNEKLFF	TGTGCCAGCAGTCCCTCCGGGAGGGGCTTTAATGAAAAACTGTTTTTT
TRBV7-2	many	-	17	TRBJ1-3	CASSLVGPGASGNTIYF	TGTGCCAGCAGCTTAGTTGGACCGGGGGCCTCTGGAAACACCATATATTTT
TRBV7-2	few	-	12	TRBJ2-7	CASSSALGKQYF	TGTGCCAGCAGCTCGGCCCTAGGGAAGCAGTACTTC
TRBV6-1	few	TRBD2	16	TRBJ2-2	CASRFSSGRNTGELFF	TGTGCCAGCAGGTTTTCTAGCGGGAGAAACACCGGGGAGCTGTTTTTT
TRBV19	-	-	13	TRBJ2-1	CASSIRRSVEQFF	TGTGCCAGTAGTATACGCCGGAGCGTAGAGCAGTTCTTC
TRBV12-5	few	-	13	TRBJ1-1	CASGLDGPFEAFF	TGTGCTAGTGGTTTGGACGGCCCCTTCGAAGCTTTCTTT
TRBV28	few	TRBD2	16	TRBJ2-1	CASSSPLAGAYNEQFF	TGTGCCAGCAGTTCCCCACTAGCGGGAGCCTACAATGAGCAGTTCTTC
TRBV12-3/TRBV12-4	many	-	15	TRBJ1-1	CASSVAGQRNTEAFF	TGTGCCAGCAGTGTTGCCGGACAGAGGAACACTGAAGCTTTCTTT
TRBV19	-	-	13	TRBJ2-5	CASSTFPQETQYF	TGTGCCAGTAGTACTTTCCCCCAAGAGACCCAGTACTTC
TRBV2	-	-	15	TRBJ2-1	CASSEEGPVGGEQFF	TGTGCCAGCAGTGAAGAGGGGCCCGTTGGCGGTGAGCAGTTCTTC
TRBV19	few	-	13	TRBJ2-3	CASIGSSTDTQYF	TGTGCCAGTATCGGGTCTAGCACAGATACGCAGTATTTT
TRBV6-1	-	TRBD2	13	TRBJ2-1	CASSVRGGDEQFF	TGTGCCAGCAGTGTACGGGGGGGGGATGAGCAGTTCTTC
TRBV7-3	-	-	15	TRBJ2-1	CASSVTSSIGGEQFF	TGTGCCAGCAGCGTTACTAGCTCCATTGGCGGTGAGCAGTTCTTC
TRBV20-1	-	-	14	TRBJ2-2	CSALPGRNTGELFF	TGCAGTGCCCTTCCCGGACGGAACACCGGGGAGCTGTTTTTT
TRBV7-3	-	TRBD2	15	TRBJ2-1	CASSPSGGIYNEQFF	TGTGCCAGCAGCCCTAGCGGAGGAATCTACAATGAGCAGTTCTTC
TRBV6-2/TRBV6-3	-	-	14	TRBJ1-1	CASPGDFMNTEAFF	TGTGCCAGCCCGGGGGACTTTATGAACACTGAAGCTTTCTTT
TRBV28	-	-	12	TRBJ2-3	CASSTPTDTQYF	TGTGCCAGCAGTACCCCCACAGATACGCAGTATTTT